This T cell receptor beta chain was found in a study of blood T cells in healthy people across ages (dated by TCRdb to the mid-2010s). Regarding the complete study: In model experiments, roughly one uniquely barcoded TCR beta cDNA molecule per two T cells was captured by template switching. The study measured age-related changes in TCR beta repertoire diversity using deep sequencing normalized with unique cDNA molecular identifiers. The donors were split into four age groups: young (average about 15 years), middle-aged (roughly 40), aged (approximately 60) and long-lived (over 75). To avoid experimental bias, donors of different ages were distributed randomly across sequencing lanes. Two additional independent replicas of 1 million unique cDNA reads from the same blood draw were analyzed for two donors (one aged 18 to 30 and one aged 80 or older).

The CDR3 covers 18 residues, taking in both the cysteine and the phenylalanine. Only the CDR3 part of the read is kept: 54 bases, read in frame from the first base. Trimming removed 2 bases from V and 0 bases from J; the gene matches leave 6 bases unexplained. From a lookup of the germline V gene, CDR1 and CDR2 are MNHEY and SVGEGT. Results and caveats for the whole study, not just this receptor: Compared with the aged group, the long-lived group had more naive CD4+ T cells, fewer expanded clones and increased TCR diversity, suggesting age selection. There was a strong correlation between observed TCR beta diversity and the percentage of naive T cells measured by flow cytometry. Estimates of total diversity from one million sequenced T cells were regarded as lower bounds and underestimates. Because profiling used bulk unsorted PBMCs, naive and antigen-experienced compartments could not be compared conclusively. Observed TCR beta diversity per million T cells fell roughly linearly with age, and a significant reduction was already apparent by age about 38. The CMV infection status of donors was not known, potentially confounding age-related changes in expanded clonotypes.

Comments on this clonotype: Which antigen it targets is not known. No quality values exist for individual bases; no much larger clone is one base distant.

The donors were about 40 Caucasian individuals from Russia, aged roughly 6 to 100 years, who were systemically healthy. Each donor gave 8 to 10 milliliters of peripheral blood, drawn into EDTA-treated Vacutainer tubes. Ficoll-Paque density-gradient centrifugation was used to isolate PBMCs, with at least 6 million obtained per sample. Trizol reagent was used to extract total RNA from PBMCs, with at least 5 micrograms per sample. For every donor, an aliquot of PBMCs went through flow cytometry to measure the percentages of naive CD45RAhigh/CD27high T cells. The protocol used for the library was 5' RACE. Sequencing was performed on an Illumina HiSeq 2500. The second PCR ran for about 6 to 12 cycles and used a J-beta primer mix along with a sample-barcoded 5' primer. A unique molecular identifier was introduced onto each TCR beta cDNA molecule by a template-switch 5' adaptor carrying 12 random nucleotides. At least 2.5 million CDR3-containing paired-end reads were obtained from each sample. First-strand cDNA synthesis was performed from all RNA using the Mint cDNA synthesis kit, with priming by a TRBC-specific oligonucleotide. After uracil-DNA glycosylase treatment, a first 18-cycle PCR used universal primers M1SS and BC2_uni_R on all cDNA. Turning to the authors' computational methods: For normalization, 1 million high-quality reads were randomly selected from each sample, with every read carrying a distinct molecular identifier. Reads with shared molecular identifiers were discarded instead of being binned into consensus sequences. MiTCR, set to a Q25 quality threshold and the strictest error-elimination algorithm, was used for CDR3 identification, clonotype clustering and error correction. Lower-bound total TCR beta diversity was estimated with a nonparametric unseen species model using Euler transformation. The public reads were reanalyzed by TCRdb: fastp trimming at Q25, MiXCR alignment, in-frame beta chains only. Each CDR3 protein gets just one entry, which takes the most common genes and DNA from the rows behind it. These V and J calls are TCRdb output, not the study's own analysis. In this sample the table shows over a million distinct CDR3 sequences, approximately 59% of which occur a single time. The ten most abundant clones make up under 8.5% of the sample.

This clonotype was sampled from a young man in good health. The sequenced material came from blood. The rearranged chain carries TRBV6-2 or TRBV6-3 and TRBJ2-5; 13 bases in the middle match TRBD2. The CDR3 sequence is CASSYTPGLAGDQETQYF. The nucleotides are TGTGCCAGCAGTTACACACCTGGACTAGCGGGGGACCAAGAGACCCAGTACTTC.